A single sample is the source of the 3 T cell receptor beta chains below, sequenced in a study of radiotherapy plus CTLA-4 blockade in lung cancer. Here immunoSEQ multiplex PCR was the method, and the copy in TCRdb shows in-frame clones only, minus some. Here the sample spans about 97,000 clones, approximately 75% being singletons. The starting material was peripheral blood, obtained from a patient treated with radiotherapy plus ipilimumab. Receptor source: a human donor with non-small cell lung cancer who had a partial response to radiotherapy plus ipilimumab. Some clones in this sample may be carry-over from other donors' samples.

The chain couples TRBV6-5 to TRBJ1-3; 8 bases fit TRBD1. The trim removed 4 bases at V and 3 bases at J, leaving 2 bases unmatched. CDR3 length: 14 residues. Per germline, CDR1 MNHEY and CDR2 SVGAGI. CDR3 coding DNA: TGTGCCAGCAGTTTGGGGACAGGTGGAAACACCATATATTTT. Translation gives CASSLGTGGNTIYF.

The V gene is TRBV6-1, the J gene TRBJ2-7; 8 nucleotides agree with TRBD2. V lost 10 bases, J lost 2 bases, and 10 bases stayed unmatched. The CDR3 has 14 amino acids. Germline loops: CDR1 MNHNS, CDR2 SASEGT. CDR3: CATQITSGPYEQYF. CDR3 coding DNA: TGTGCCACTCAAATTACTAGCGGACCCTACGAGCAGTACTTC.

This clone was seen just once. The chain employs TRBV5-1 and TRBJ2-3, with 13 bases aligning to TRBD2. The germline CDR1 and CDR2 sequences are SGHRS and YFSETQ. The V gene end was trimmed by 4 bases and the J gene end by 6 bases; junction bases not matched to a gene: 8. CDR3 length: 16 residues. The CDR3, as DNA: TGCGCCAGCAGCCCGTCGACTAGCGGGGGGCTCGATACGCAGTATTTT. Its translation is CASSPSTSGGLDTQYF.